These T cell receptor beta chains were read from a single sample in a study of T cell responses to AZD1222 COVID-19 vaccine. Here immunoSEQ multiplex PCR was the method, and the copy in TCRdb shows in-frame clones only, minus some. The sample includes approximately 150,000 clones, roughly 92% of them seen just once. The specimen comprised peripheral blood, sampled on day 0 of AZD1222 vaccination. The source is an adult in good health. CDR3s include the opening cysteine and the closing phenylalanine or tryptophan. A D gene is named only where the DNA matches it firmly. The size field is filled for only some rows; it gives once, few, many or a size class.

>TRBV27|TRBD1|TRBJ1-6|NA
TGTGCCAGCAGTTTATTCCCTCGACAGGGGTGGTTTTCACCCCTCCACTTT
CASSLFPRQGWFSPLHF
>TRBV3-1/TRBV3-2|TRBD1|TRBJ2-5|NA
TGTGCCAGCAGCTTCAAAGACAGGGGTGGGACCCAGTACTTC
CASSFKDRGGTQYF
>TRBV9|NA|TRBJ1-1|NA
TGTGCCAGCAGCGCGGGACACCTGAACACTGAAGCTTTCTTT
CASSAGHLNTEAFF
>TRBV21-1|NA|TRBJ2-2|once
TGTGCCAGCAGTAGCGCAGGGGGGCGCGACACCGGGGAGCTGTTTTTT
CASSSAGGRDTGELFF
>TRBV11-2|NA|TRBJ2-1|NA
TGTGCCAGCAGCCCACCGGACTATCCGTCCTACAATGAGCAGTTCTTC
CASSPPDYPSYNEQFF
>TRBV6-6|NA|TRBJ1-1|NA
TGTGCCAGCAGTCCCCATGAAGCCACTGAAGCTTTCTTT
CASSPHEATEAFF
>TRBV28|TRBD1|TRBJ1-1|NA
TGTGCCAGCGGTGGACAGGGGGCGGTCACTGAAGCTTTCTTT
CASGGQGAVTEAFF
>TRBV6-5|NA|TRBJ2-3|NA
TGTGCCAGCCTAATCCCTAGCACAGATACGCAGTATTTT
CASLIPSTDTQYF
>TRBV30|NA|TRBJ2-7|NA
TGTGCCTGGAACGACGGGGGCCTACACTACGAGCAGTACTTC
CAWNDGGLHYEQYF
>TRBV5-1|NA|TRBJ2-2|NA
TGCGCCAGCAGCTTGGATCAGTCCTCGAACACCGGGGAGCTGTTTTTT
CASSLDQSSNTGELFF
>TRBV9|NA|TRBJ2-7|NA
TGTGCCAGCAGCGTAGGATCAGTTCCCTACGAGCAGTACTTC
CASSVGSVPYEQYF
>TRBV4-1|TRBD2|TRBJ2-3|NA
TGCGCCAGCAGCCCGAACCCTAGCGGGCGCACAGATACGCAGTATTTT
CASSPNPSGRTDTQYF
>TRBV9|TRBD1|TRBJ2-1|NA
TGTGCCAGCAGCGTAAGACAGGGGAACCAGTTCTTC
CASSVRQGNQFF
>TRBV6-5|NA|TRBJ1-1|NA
TGTGCCAGCAGTCCCCCGGGGGAAAGGGGCACTGAAGCTTTCTTT
CASSPPGERGTEAFF
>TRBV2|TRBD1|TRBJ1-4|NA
TGTGCCAGCAGGGGACAGTCTAATGAAAAACTGTTTTTT
CASRGQSNEKLFF
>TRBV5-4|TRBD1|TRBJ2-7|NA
TGTGCCAGCAGCTTGGCCTCGGTTGGACAGGGGGCCTTCTACGAGCAGTACTTC
CASSLASVGQGAFYEQYF
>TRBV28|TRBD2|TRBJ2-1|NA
TGTGCCAGCAGTTTATCAGCGGGAGTTTTGGACAATGAGCAGTTCTTC
CASSLSAGVLDNEQFF